Reported below is one T cell receptor beta chain. This entry belongs to a study of shared clonotypes between healthy human individuals. An assay was performed, and its level was deep. Assay: immunoSEQ multiplex PCR; the TCRdb copy retains only in-frame clones and omits some. The sample holds roughly 700,000 clones; 74% are singletons and the top ten take about 1.7%. The V and J ends lost 0 bases and 4 bases, in that order; junction bases with no gene match: 10. The CDR3 loop spans 18 amino acids. Looked up from germline, CDR1 is SGDLS and CDR2 is YYNGEE. The sequence came from a woman aged 25 to 39 in good health. The sample comprised memory CD4+ T cells sorted from blood. Subset denoted: CD45RA-negative fraction. V usage is TRBV9 and J usage is TRBJ2-1; 10 bases are shared with TRBD2. Here the CDR3 DNA reads TGTGCCAGCAGCGTAGCTATTTTGGGACTAGCGTCTTACAATGAGCAGTTCTTC. Protein product: CASSVAILGLASYNEQFF.